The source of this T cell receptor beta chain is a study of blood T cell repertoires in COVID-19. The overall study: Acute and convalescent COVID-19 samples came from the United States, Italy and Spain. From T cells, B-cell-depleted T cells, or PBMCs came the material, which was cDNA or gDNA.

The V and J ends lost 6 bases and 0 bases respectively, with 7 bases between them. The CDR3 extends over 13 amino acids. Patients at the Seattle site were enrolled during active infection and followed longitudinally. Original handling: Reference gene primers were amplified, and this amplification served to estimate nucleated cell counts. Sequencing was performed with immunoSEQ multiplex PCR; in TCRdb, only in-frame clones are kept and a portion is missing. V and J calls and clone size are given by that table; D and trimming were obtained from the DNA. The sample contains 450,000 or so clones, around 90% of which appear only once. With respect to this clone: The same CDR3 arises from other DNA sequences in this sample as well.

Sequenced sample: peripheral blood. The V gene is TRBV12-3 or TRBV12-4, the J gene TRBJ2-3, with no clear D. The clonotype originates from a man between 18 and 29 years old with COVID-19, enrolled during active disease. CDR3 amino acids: CASSFRSTDTQYF. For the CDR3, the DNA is TGTGCCAGCAGCTTCAGGAGCACAGATACGCAGTATTTT.